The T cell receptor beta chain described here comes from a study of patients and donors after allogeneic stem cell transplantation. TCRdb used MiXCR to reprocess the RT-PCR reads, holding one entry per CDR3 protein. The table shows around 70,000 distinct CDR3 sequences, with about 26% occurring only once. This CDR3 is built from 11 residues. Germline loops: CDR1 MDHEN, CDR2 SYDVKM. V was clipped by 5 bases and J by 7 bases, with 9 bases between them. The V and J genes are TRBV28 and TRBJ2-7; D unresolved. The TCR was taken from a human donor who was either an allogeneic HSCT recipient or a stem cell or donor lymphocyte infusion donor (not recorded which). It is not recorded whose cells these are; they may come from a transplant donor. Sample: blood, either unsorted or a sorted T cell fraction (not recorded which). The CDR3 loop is CASSGSREQYF. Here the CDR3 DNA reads TGTGCCAGCAGTGGGTCTAGGGAGCAGTACTTC.